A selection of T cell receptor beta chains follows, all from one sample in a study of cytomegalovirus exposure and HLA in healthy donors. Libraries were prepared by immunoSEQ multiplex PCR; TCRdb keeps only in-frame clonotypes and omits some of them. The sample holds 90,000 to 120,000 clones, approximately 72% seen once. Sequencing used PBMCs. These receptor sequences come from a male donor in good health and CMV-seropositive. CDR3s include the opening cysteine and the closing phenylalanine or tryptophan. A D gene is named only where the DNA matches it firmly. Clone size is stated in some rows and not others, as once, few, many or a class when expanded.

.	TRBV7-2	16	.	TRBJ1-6	CASSRDPSSYNSPLHF	TGTGCCAGCAGCCGAGATCCTAGCTCCTATAATTCACCCCTCCACTTT
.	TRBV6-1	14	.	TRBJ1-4	CASSGQATNEKLFF	TGTGCCAGCAGCGGACAAGCAACTAATGAAAAACTGTTTTTT
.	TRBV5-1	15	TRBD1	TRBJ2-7	CASSRWTGFNYEQYF	TGCGCCAGCAGCCGATGGACAGGGTTCAACTACGAGCAGTACTTC
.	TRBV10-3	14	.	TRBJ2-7	CAISDGRGVSEQYF	TGTGCCATCAGTGATGGCAGGGGGGTGTCCGAGCAGTACTTC
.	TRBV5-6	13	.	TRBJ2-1	CASSLFHGGEQFF	TGTGCCAGCAGCCTGTTCCACGGGGGTGAGCAGTTCTTC
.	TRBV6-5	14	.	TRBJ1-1	CASTRQALNTEAFF	TGTGCCAGCACCCGACAGGCCCTGAACACTGAAGCTTTCTTT
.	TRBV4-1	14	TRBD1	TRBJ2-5	CASSQVGQGETQYF	TGCGCCAGCAGCCAAGTAGGACAGGGGGAGACCCAGTACTTC
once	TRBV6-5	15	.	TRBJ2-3	CASSRWGTVGDTQYF	TGTGCCAGCAGCCGGTGGGGCACCGTCGGGGATACGCAGTATTTT
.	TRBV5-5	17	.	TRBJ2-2	CASSLVGTSWNTGELFF	TGTGCCAGCAGCTTGGTTGGTACTAGCTGGAACACCGGGGAGCTGTTTTTT
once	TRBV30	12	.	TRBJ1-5	CAWSGPNQPQHF	TGTGCCTGGAGTGGTCCTAATCAGCCCCAGCATTTT
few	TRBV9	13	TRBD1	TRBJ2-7	CASGSLTGDEQYF	TGTGCCAGCGGTTCCTTAACAGGGGACGAGCAGTACTTC
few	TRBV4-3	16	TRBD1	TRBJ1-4	CASSQGQGSTNEKLFF	TGCGCCAGCAGCCAGGGACAGGGCTCAACTAATGAAAAACTGTTTTTT
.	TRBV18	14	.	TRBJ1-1	CASSPGLGGTEAFF	TGTGCCAGCTCACCAGGGTTGGGGGGCACTGAAGCTTTCTTT
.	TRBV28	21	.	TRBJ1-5	CASSIYKYGTPSAIGNQPQHF	TGTGCCAGCAGTATATATAAATACGGGACTCCTTCTGCAATCGGCAATCAGCCCCAGCATTTT
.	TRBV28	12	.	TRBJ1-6	CASSLQGAPLHF	TGTGCCAGCAGTCTTCAGGGTGCACCCCTCCACTTT
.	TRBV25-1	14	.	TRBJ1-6	CASKQSSYNSPLHF	TGTGCCAGCAAACAGAGCTCCTATAATTCACCCCTCCACTTT
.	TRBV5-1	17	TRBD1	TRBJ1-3	CASSFDRVGYSGNTIYF	TGCGCCAGCAGCTTTGACAGGGTTGGATACTCTGGAAACACCATATATTTT
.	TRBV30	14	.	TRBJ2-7	CAWSGGTPPYEQYF	TGTGCCTGGAGTGGGGGGACTCCTCCCTACGAGCAGTACTTC
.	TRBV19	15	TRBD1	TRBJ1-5	CASIQGAGGNQPQHF	TGTGCCAGTATCCAGGGGGCGGGTGGCAATCAGCCCCAGCATTTT
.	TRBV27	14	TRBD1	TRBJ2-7	CASSLGQGAYEQYF	TGTGCCAGCAGTTTGGGACAGGGGGCCTACGAGCAGTACTTC